The T cell receptor (beta chain) under discussion was sequenced for a study of cytomegalovirus exposure and HLA in healthy donors. Trimming took 2 bases from V and 3 from J; bases not matched to a gene: 2. Germline CDR1 is SEHNR and CDR2 is FQNEAQ (reference sequence). The CDR3 consists of 14 residues. Both 60 Vbeta primers and 13 Jbeta primers went into the PCR. Repertoires were generated with immunoSEQ multiplex PCR, while TCRdb's copy carries only in-frame clones and drops some. There are under 140,000 clones in the sample; more than 70% occur only once, and under 3% lies in the top ten. This clone came up once.

Sequences were obtained from PBMCs. This sequence joins TRBV7-9 and TRBJ2-3; TRBD2 matches 7 bases. This sequence was found in an older woman in good health and CMV-seropositive. The CDR3 DNA reads as TGTGCCAGCAGCTTAACAGCGGGGACAGATACGCAGTATTTT. Protein sequence: CASSLTAGTDTQYF.